One and the same sample provided the 23 T cell receptor beta chains below, sequenced in a study of T cell repertoires in cytomegalovirus infection. These TCRs are of unknown antigen specificity. MiXCR, applied by TCRdb to the reads, yields one record per CDR3 protein. The data hold around 900,000 distinct CDR3 sequences, with 25% to 40% observed a single time. Material: cultured CD8+ T cells from PBMCs, obtained from culture after CMV antigen stimulation. The receptors were sampled from a human donor in good health (CMV status not recorded). Some clones in this sample may be carry-over from other donors' samples.

In its sample, this clonotype was seen a few times. The chain recombines TRBV12-3 or TRBV12-4 with TRBJ1-6; D may be TRBD1 (5 bases). The ends were cut back, 5 bases at V and 4 bases at J, with 15 bases in the middle. The CDR3 covers 16 residues. The CDR3 sequence is CASSTRRGLYNSPLHF. Here the CDR3 DNA reads TGTGCCAGCAGTACCCGACGGGGCCTGTATAATTCACCCCTCCACTTT.

The chain carries TRBV12-3 or TRBV12-4 and TRBJ1-1; D may be TRBD1 (5 bases). The CDR3 runs 14 residues. Trimming left V 6 bases short and J 4 bases short, with 15 bases between. The DNA for the CDR3 is TGTGCCAGCAGCGCACCGGGACTCCCCACTGAAGCTTTCTTT. Its translation is CASSAPGLPTEAFF.

Concerning this clonotype: This may stem from a read error, because a much larger clone lies one nucleotide away. The rearrangement links TRBV6-6 to TRBJ2-2; D is ambiguous. The CDR3 length is 13 residues. V was cut by 2 bases and J by 4 bases, with 5 bases left in between. Germline values: CDR1 MNHNY, CDR2 SVGAGI (reference sequence). The CDR3 DNA sequence: TGTGCCAGCAGTTACATCGGCACCGGGGAGCTGTTTTTT. It is translated as CASSYIGTGELFF.

There are a few counts of this clonotype. V and J are TRBV12-3 or TRBV12-4 and TRBJ2-2; 9 bases match TRBD2. The CDR3 loop spans 16 amino acids. J lost 3 bases, V lost 3 bases, and 5 bases had no gene match. This CDR3 reads CASSFAGGPDTGELFF. Written as DNA, the CDR3 is TGTGCCAGCAGTTTTGCGGGGGGGCCGGACACCGGGGAGCTGTTTTTT.

The chain uses TRBV4-1 and TRBJ2-7, with a weak D call TRBD2 (6 bases). Trimming left V 2 bases short and J 6 bases short, with 11 bases between. The CDR3 runs to 13 residues. Germline-derived CDR1 and CDR2 are MGHRA and YSYEKL. DNA of the CDR3: TGCGCCAGCAGCCAAAGAGACGGGGGCGAGCAGTACGTC. Residues: CASSQRDGGEQYV.

The chain has TRBV11-3 and TRBJ2-3; D not resolved. Trimming stripped 4 bases from V and 4 bases from J, with 15 bases between. The CDR3 consists of 15 residues. From germline, CDR1 is SGHNT and CDR2 YENEEA. DNA for the CDR3: TGTGCCAGCAGCTCGACAAAGTTCCTCGCAGATACGCAGTATTTT. Its protein is CASSSTKFLADTQYF.

Turning to this clonotype: Germline and junction disagree at one end, which may indicate a read error. This chain connects TRBV5-3 to TRBJ2-7; D unresolved. TRBV5-3 is classed as an ORF, of uncertain function. The CDR3 is 13 amino acids. The CDR3 loop is CASSFKEVYEQYF. CDR3 DNA: TGTGCCAGCAGCTTCAAGGAAGTCTACGAGCAGTACTTC.

This clonotype came up many times. This chain uses TRBV12-3 or TRBV12-4 with TRBJ2-3, with a tentative D call TRBD1 (6 bases). The CDR3 is 13 residues long. The germline V and J ends were trimmed by 7 bases and 1 base, with 9 bases remaining between them. CDR3 DNA sequence: TGTGCCAGCACTGGACAGCGCACAGATACGCAGTATTTT. It codes for CASTGQRTDTQYF.

This clonotype was picked up a small number of times. The CDR3 region has the DNA TGTGCCAGCAGCCAGCGGGGTTATAGTGAGCAGTTCTTC. Translating gives CASSQRGYSEQFF. The chain is built from TRBV11-3 and TRBJ2-1; 7 bases are a match to TRBD2. CDR1 and CDR2 (germline): SGHNT, YENEEA. The CDR3 runs to 13 residues. Unmatched junction bases numbered 7, after V lost 5 bases and J lost 9 bases. Together with reference TRBV11-3 and TRBJ2-1, the CDR3 gives the full variable domain: EAGVVQSPRYKIIEKKQPVAFWCNPISGHNTLYWYLQNLGQGPELLIRYENEEAVDDSQLPKDRFSAERLKGVDSTLKIQPAELGDSAVYLCASSQRGYSEQFFGPGTRLTVL.

The chain has TRBV12-3 or TRBV12-4 and TRBJ2-7, with 7 bases fitting TRBD1. The CDR3 sequence is 14 residues long. The trim removed 10 bases at V and 2 bases at J, leaving 11 bases unmatched. The CDR3 DNA reads TGTGCCATCTCCCGGGACAGTTTTACCTACGAGCAGTACTTC. Translated: CAISRDSFTYEQYF.

Ten or more counts support this clonotype. This rearrangement joins TRBV7-3 to TRBJ2-2; TRBD2 is a possible D gene (6 bases). V was clipped by 2 bases and J by 1 base, with 14 bases between them. This CDR3 has 17 residues. Germline-derived CDR1 and CDR2 are SGHTA and FQGTGA. CDR3 amino acids: CASSLQAGPLNTGELFF. CDR3 coding DNA: TGTGCCAGCAGCTTACAGGCGGGGCCGTTGAACACCGGGGAGCTGTTTTTT.

This chain links TRBV27 with TRBJ2-7; 9 nucleotides line up with TRBD1. The V gene's germline CDR1 is MNHEY and CDR2 SMNVEV (reference sequence). The CDR3 is 15 residues long. Germline trimming cut 5 bases from V and 1 base from J; bases unmatched to any gene: 6. The CDR3: CASSIQGASSYEQYF. For the CDR3, the DNA is TGTGCCAGCAGTATACAGGGGGCGAGTTCCTACGAGCAGTACTTC.

The chain recombines TRBV5-6 with TRBJ2-3; 8 bases line up with TRBD1. This CDR3 has 17 residues. Germline loops: CDR1 SGHDT, CDR2 YYEEEE. V lost 0 bases, J lost 2 bases, and 8 bases stayed unmatched. The CDR3 spells CASSLDTGTGLTDTQYF. CDR3 bases: TGTGCCAGCAGCTTGGATACCGGGACAGGACTCACAGATACGCAGTATTTT. The full variable domain, in which reference TRBV5-6 and TRBJ2-3 provide the parts outside the CDR3, is DAGVTQSPTHLIKTRGQQVTLRCSPKSGHDTVSWYQQALGQGPQFIFQYYEEEERQRGNFPDRFSGHQFPNYSSELNVNALLLGDSALYLCASSLDTGTGLTDTQYFGPGTRLTVL.

This chain connects TRBV6-1 to TRBJ2-2; D is unresolved. The germline V gene has CDR1 MNHNS and CDR2 SASEGT. Trimming shortened V by 5 bases and J by 5 bases, and 12 bases separated the two germline ends. The length of the CDR3 is 14 residues. The CDR3 nucleotides are TGTGCCAGCAGTCCCTACGTAGGGACCGGGGAGCTGTTTTTT. This encodes CASSPYVGTGELFF.

This clonotype was counted a few times. The V and J genes are TRBV7-9 and TRBJ2-6; either TRBD1 or TRBD2 may fit D (5 bases each). This CDR3 region has 19 residues. Germline loops: CDR1 SEHNR, CDR2 FQNEAQ (reference sequence). The V end was cut by 5 bases, the J end by 0 bases, with 20 bases between. The CDR3 region has the DNA TGTGCCAGCAGCGGAAATCGGGACGATCTTTTCTCTGGGGCCAACGTCCTGACTTTC. It encodes CASSGNRDDLFSGANVLTF.

The chain couples TRBV27 to TRBJ2-7; D is ambiguous. V dropped 2 bases and J dropped 4 bases, with 9 bases sitting between them. Germline V lookup: CDR1 MNHEY, CDR2 SMNVEV (reference sequence). The CDR3 is made up of 13 amino acids. CDR3 sequence reads: CASSLTLLYEQYF. The DNA for the CDR3 is TGTGCCAGCAGTTTAACATTGTTGTACGAGCAGTACTTC.

The chain uses TRBV27 and TRBJ2-5, with D perhaps assigned TRBD1 or TRBD2 (7 bases each). CDR1 is MNHEY and CDR2 is SMNVEV in the germline V gene (reference sequence). Trimming stripped 7 bases from V and 5 bases from J, with 20 bases between. This CDR3 is built from 15 residues. The CDR3 here is CASTSGGADRETQYF. The CDR3, as DNA: TGTGCCAGCACCTCTGGGGGGGCGGACAGGGAGACCCAGTACTTC.

This clonotype was recorded at least ten times. The chain joins TRBV6-1 to TRBJ1-5; 12 positions match TRBD1. Germline trimming cut 7 bases from V and 4 bases from J; bases unmatched to any gene: 14. CDR3 length: 18 residues. Germline CDR1 and CDR2: MNHNS and SASEGT. The CDR3: CASNYGTGGIAGNQPQHF. The CDR3 region has the DNA TGTGCCAGCAACTACGGGACAGGGGGCATCGCGGGGAATCAGCCCCAGCATTTT.

The chain employs TRBV12-3 or TRBV12-4 and TRBJ2-5; D unclear. There are 14 residues in the CDR3. Deletions cut 2 bases from V and 0 bases from J, with 7 bases between. CDR3: CASSLYTDQETQYF. The CDR3 nucleotides are TGTGCCAGCAGTTTATACACGGACCAAGAGACCCAGTACTTC.

This clonotype came up many times. This chain uses TRBV6-2 or TRBV6-3 with TRBJ2-7; D is ambiguous. Germline V gene sequence: CDR1 MNHEY, CDR2 SVGEGT. CDR3 length: 12 residues. The germline V and J ends were trimmed by 2 bases and 5 bases, with 7 bases remaining between them. The CDR3 loop reads CASSYPGHEQYV. For the CDR3, the DNA is TGTGCCAGCAGTTACCCAGGACACGAGCAGTACGTC.

The gene calls are TRBV4-2 and TRBJ2-7, with D perhaps assigned TRBD1 or TRBD2 (5 bases each). CDR3 length equals 14 residues. The germline V and J ends were trimmed by 5 bases and 5 bases, with 16 bases remaining between them. The germline V gene encodes CDR1 LGHNA and CDR2 YNFKEQ. The CDR3 loop is CASSFGTRGDEQYF. Written as DNA, the CDR3 is TGTGCCAGCAGCTTTGGGACCCGGGGTGACGAGCAGTACTTC.

This clonotype has more than one count but fewer than ten. The chain joins TRBV19 to TRBJ2-5, with TRBD1 matching over 9 bases. CDR1 is LNHDA and CDR2 is SQIVND in the germline V gene (reference sequence). The CDR3 spans 15 residues. After removal of 5 bases from V and 0 bases from J, the junction contained 4 bases not matched to a gene. The CDR3 DNA reads TGTGCCAGTAGTGCCGGACAGGGGTACCAAGAGACCCAGTACTTC. It specifies CASSAGQGYQETQYF.

This rearrangement joins TRBV27 to TRBJ1-6; no firm D call. The CDR3 loop spans 13 amino acids. The V gene lost 2 bases and the J gene lost 13 bases, with 12 bases spanning the gap. Germline V lookup: CDR1 MNHEY, CDR2 SMNVEV (reference sequence). CDR3 bases: TGTGCCAGCAGTTTAGTCTCCTCCCGGCCCCTCCACTTT. It specifies CASSLVSSRPLHF.